The rows below give T cell receptor beta chains drawn from one sample of a study of CD8 T cells in ankylosing spondylitis. TCRdb re-called the 5' RACE reads through MiXCR, storing one row per CDR3 protein. The sample consists of under 250,000 distinct CDR3 sequences, roughly 25% of them appearing once. What was sequenced was blood, either unsorted or a sorted T cell fraction (not recorded which). Receptor source: a male donor with ankylosing spondylitis or in good health (not recorded which). Both conserved end residues are part of each CDR3. Each record gives: V gene, J gene, clone size, CDR3 length, D gene, CDR3 DNA, CDR3 protein. A D gene is named only where the DNA matches it firmly. The size of a clone is reported for some rows only, either as once, few or many, or as a class for expanded clones.

TRBV12-3/TRBV12-4	TRBJ2-5	many	13	TRBD1	TGTGCCAGCAGCGCGACAGGGCCAGAGACCCAGTACTTC	CASSATGPETQYF
TRBV18	TRBJ2-1	few	17	NA	TGTGCCAGCTCCCAGGGTTGGGGGGCCCTGTCCTACAATGAGCAGTTCTTC	CASSQGWGALSYNEQFF
TRBV7-9	TRBJ2-5	NA	13	NA	TGTGCCAGCAGCTTAGATGAGAAAGAGACCCAGTACTTC	CASSLDEKETQYF
TRBV10-3	TRBJ2-3	few	16	TRBD2	TGTGCCATCAGTGGTCGGCGGGAGGGGGACACAGATACGCAGTATTTT	CAISGRREGDTDTQYF
TRBV20-1	TRBJ1-1	many	11	NA	TGCAGTGCTAGGGAGGCCACTGAAGCTTTCTTT	CSAREATEAFF
TRBV20-1	TRBJ2-1	many	20	TRBD2	TGCAGTGCTAGAGATCAGGGTCTGGTAGCGGGAGGATCGATCTACAATGAGCAGTTCTTC	CSARDQGLVAGGSIYNEQFF
TRBV20-1	TRBJ1-2	NA	12	TRBD1	TGCAGTGGCACAGGGGGCGGCTATGGCTACACCTTC	CSGTGGGYGYTF
TRBV29-1	TRBJ2-1	NA	11	NA	TGCAGCGTTGCTGAGGGCCATGGGCAGTTCTTC	CSVAEGHGQFF
TRBV18	TRBJ1-1	many	14	NA	TGTGCCAGCTCACCTCGGGGTATAAACGCTGAAGCTTTCTTT	CASSPRGINAEAFF
TRBV7-8	TRBJ2-2	many	17	TRBD2	TGTGCCAGCAGCTTAGTTTTTAGTCTAGCGGGAACCGGGGAGCTGTTTTTT	CASSLVFSLAGTGELFF
TRBV6-2/TRBV6-3	TRBJ2-2	many	18	NA	TGTGCCAGCAGTTACTCGATTGTAGGCAGAACGAACACCGGGGAGCTGTTTTTT	CASSYSIVGRTNTGELFF
TRBV15	TRBJ2-5	few	14	NA	TGTGCCACCAGCAGAGGGGCAGGGACGGAGACCCAGTACTTC	CATSRGAGTETQYF
TRBV7-3	TRBJ1-1	many	13	NA	TGTGCCAGCAGCCCGGGACAGAACACTGAAGCTTTCTTT	CASSPGQNTEAFF
TRBV20-1	TRBJ2-6	few	13	NA	TGCAGTGCTCTCTCTCCCGGGGCCAACGTCCTGACTTTC	CSALSPGANVLTF
TRBV5-1	TRBJ1-2	many	14	NA	TGCGCCAGCAGCTTGATGATGGCTAAAGATAGCTACACCTTC	CASSLMMAKDSYTF
TRBV5-6	TRBJ2-1	NA	12	TRBD2	TGTGCCAGCGGGACTAACTACAATGAGCAGTTCTTC	CASGTNYNEQFF
TRBV10-3	TRBJ2-2	many	15	TRBD2	TGTGCCATCAGAGCCGGGACTAGCAACACCGGGGAGCTGTTTTTT	CAIRAGTSNTGELFF
TRBV6-1	TRBJ2-7	NA	14	NA	TGTGCCAGCAGACCTCTGAGCGCATCCTACGAGCAGTACTTC	CASRPLSASYEQYF
TRBV20-1	TRBJ1-1	NA	13	NA	TGCAGTGCTATTGTGGTGGGCGAGACTGAAGCTTTCTTT	CSAIVVGETEAFF
TRBV15	TRBJ2-3	many	17	TRBD1	TGTGCCACCAGCAGAGGAAGGGGGCGCTTAGGTCCAGATACGCAGTATTTT	CATSRGRGRLGPDTQYF
TRBV12-3/TRBV12-4	TRBJ2-1	many	12	NA	TGTGCCAGCAGTCCCAGGAGCTATGAGCAGTTCTTC	CASSPRSYEQFF
TRBV27	TRBJ2-6	NA	17	TRBD1	TGTGCCAGCCGGAGAGGGACAGGGGGCTCTGGGGCCAACGTCCTGACTTTC	CASRRGTGGSGANVLTF
TRBV12-3/TRBV12-4	TRBJ2-7	NA	16	NA	TGTGCCAGCAGTTGGCGGGGACCCAGGGGGTTCTACGAGCAGTACTTC	CASSWRGPRGFYEQYF
TRBV20-1	TRBJ1-1	many	14	NA	TGCAGTGCTACACAGGGAAAGGGGAACACTGAAGCTTTCTTT	CSATQGKGNTEAFF
TRBV4-3	TRBJ2-5	many	13	NA	TGCGCCAGCAGCCAAGAGACAAAAGAGACCCAGTACTTC	CASSQETKETQYF
TRBV6-6	TRBJ2-2	NA	11	NA	TGTGCCAGCAAGGACACCGGGGAGCTGTTTTTT	CASKDTGELFF
TRBV29-1	TRBJ2-1	many	13	TRBD1	TGCAGCGTTGTGCCGGGACAGGGTAATGAGCAGTTCTTC	CSVVPGQGNEQFF
TRBV29-1	TRBJ2-7	few	16	NA	TGCAGCGTTTACTCTAGGACAGACACAAGGTCCTACGAGCAGTACTTC	CSVYSRTDTRSYEQYF
TRBV5-1	TRBJ2-2	many	15	TRBD1	TGCGCCAGCAGAAGACGACAGGGAGAGACCGGGGAGCTGTTTTTT	CASRRRQGETGELFF
TRBV6-1	TRBJ2-7	NA	19	NA	TGTGCCAGCAGCCTCCGCGGGAACAGGGCTGGTTTTCAACCCTACGAGCAGTACTTC	CASSLRGNRAGFQPYEQYF
TRBV9	TRBJ2-7	many	16	NA	TGTGCCAGCAGCGTAGGGTCCAGGGGTAAGGAATACGAGCAGTACTTC	CASSVGSRGKEYEQYF
TRBV20-1	TRBJ2-1	NA	16	TRBD2	TGCAGTGCTAGAGTTAAGGGCGGGGGACCCCCAATGGAGCAGTTCTTC	CSARVKGGGPPMEQFF
TRBV10-3	TRBJ2-2	many	16	TRBD2	TGTGCCATCAGTGTTGGGGGAGGGCCCGGCACCGGGGAGCTGTTTTTT	CAISVGGGPGTGELFF
TRBV5-1	TRBJ2-1	many	17	TRBD2	TGCGCCAGCAGCTTGGGGGGAGGGCGAGCGGGAGGAAATGAGCAGTTCTTC	CASSLGGGRAGGNEQFF
TRBV20-1	TRBJ2-1	few	16	TRBD2	TGCAGTGCTCTCCACCGTGCGGGAGGGAGGTACAATGAGCAGTTCTTC	CSALHRAGGRYNEQFF
TRBV5-1	TRBJ2-3	NA	15	NA	TGCGCCAGCAGCTTCTGGCGTTCTGGAACAGATACGCAGTATTTT	CASSFWRSGTDTQYF
TRBV20-1	TRBJ2-2	few	15	NA	TGCAGTGCTAGAGATCAGGGGCCGAACACCGGGGAGCTGTTTTTT	CSARDQGPNTGELFF
TRBV20-1	TRBJ1-2	NA	15	TRBD1	TGCAGTGCTAGCGTGGGACAGGGGGCAGACTATGGCTACACCTTC	CSASVGQGADYGYTF
TRBV29-1	TRBJ2-7	NA	13	NA	TGCAGCGTTGGCGGGAAGTTCTCCTACGAGCAGTACTTC	CSVGGKFSYEQYF
TRBV10-3	TRBJ2-7	NA	11	NA	TGTGCCATCAGTGAGTTAAACGAGCAGTACTTC	CAISELNEQYF
TRBV29-1	TRBJ2-1	many	14	TRBD2	TGCAGCGTTGCACTAGCGGGAGGACCCAATGAGCAGTTCTTC	CSVALAGGPNEQFF